What follows are 21 T cell receptor beta chains derived from one specimen sequenced in a study of siplizumab effects on memory and regulatory T cells. Produced via immunoSEQ multiplex PCR; TCRdb's table is partial and in-frame only. The sample has about 120,000 clones, roughly 94% seen once. Sequenced input: non-Treg CD4+ T cells sorted from blood. These receptors were obtained from a human donor in good health.

The genes are TRBV14 and TRBJ1-1, with D unclear. There are 15 residues in the CDR3. V lost 0 bases and J 4 bases, leaving 12 bases between the germline ends. Per germline, CDR1 SGHDN and CDR2 FVKESK. The CDR3 nucleotides are TGTGCCAGCAGCCAAGAAGGAACCTGGGGCACTGAAGCTTTCTTT. Translated: CASSQEGTWGTEAFF.

The chain is built from TRBV5-1 and TRBJ2-1; TRBD1 matches at 9 bases. Unmatched junction bases numbered 10, after V lost 6 bases and J lost 9 bases. Germline-derived CDR1 and CDR2 are SGHRS and YFSETQ. The CDR3 length is 14 residues. CDR3 sequence reads: CASNPGQGPSEQFF. DNA for the CDR3: TGCGCCAGCAACCCGGGACAGGGACCCAGTGAGCAGTTCTTC.

This clone occurred once. The chain links TRBV19 to TRBJ2-1; D unresolved. V was shortened by 1 base and J by 8 bases, with 6 bases between the two germline ends. Germline lookup yields CDR1 LNHDA and CDR2 SQIVND (reference sequence). The CDR3 runs to 12 residues. CDR3 amino acids: CASSIVPHEQFF. The CDR3 DNA follows: TGTGCCAGTAGTATAGTTCCCCATGAGCAGTTCTTC.

Of note for this clone: Other nucleotide sequences from this sample produce the same CDR3. V is TRBV15 and J is TRBJ2-5; maybe TRBD1 (6 bases). The germline V and J ends were trimmed by 1 base and 5 bases, with 17 bases remaining between them. This CDR3 is built from 16 residues. CDR1 is LNHNV, CDR2 YYDKDF, per germline (reference sequence). Here the CDR3 DNA reads TGTGCCACCAGCAGAGTAACAGGGCTGGGGCAGGAGACCCAGTACTTC. Translating it yields CATSRVTGLGQETQYF.

The chain employs TRBV12-5 and TRBJ2-1, with D maybe TRBD1 (6 bases). In germline, CDR1 is LGHNT, CDR2 FRNRAP. The CDR3 length is 15 residues. Trimming removed 1 base at V and 3 bases at J, with 10 bases between. CDR3 residues: CASGLGQAIYNEQFF. DNA of the CDR3: TGTGCTAGTGGTTTGGGACAGGCGATCTACAATGAGCAGTTCTTC.

V is TRBV7-2 and J is TRBJ1-1; D possibly corresponds to TRBD1 (6 bases). The CDR3 has 14 residues. CDR1 is SGHTA, CDR2 FQGNSA, per germline. The V gene lost 4 bases and the J gene lost 7 bases, with 16 bases spanning the gap. The CDR3 region has the DNA TGTGCCAGCAGCTCCCACATAGGACAGCGTGAAGCTTTCTTT. As protein: CASSSHIGQREAFF.

This sequence joins TRBV5-4 and TRBJ2-5; 10 bases map to TRBD2. V trimming: 1 base; J trimming: 4 bases; junction bases outside the gene matches: 7. CDR1 and CDR2 (germline): SGHNT, YYREEE (reference sequence). There are 16 residues in the CDR3. The CDR3 reads CASSLLAGVLGETQYF. CDR3 nucleotide sequence: TGTGCCAGCAGCTTGCTAGCGGGAGTCCTAGGAGAGACCCAGTACTTC.

The V call is TRBV19, the J call TRBJ2-1, with 9 bases aligning to TRBD2. Germline trimming cut 2 bases from V and 0 bases from J; bases unmatched to any gene: 2. The CDR3 length is 16 residues. From germline, CDR1 is LNHDA and CDR2 SQIVND (reference sequence). The CDR3 here is CASSILSGSSYNEQFF. The CDR3 region has the DNA TGTGCCAGTAGTATACTTAGCGGGAGCTCCTACAATGAGCAGTTCTTC.

A word on this clone: Within the sample, other DNA sequences also encode this same CDR3. V usage is TRBV19 and J usage is TRBJ2-5, with 8 bases matching TRBD2. Germline assignment: CDR1 LNHDA and CDR2 SQIVND (reference sequence). The CDR3 has 15 residues. The J segment lost 5 bases and the V segment lost 3 bases, leaving 8 bases of the junction unmatched. The CDR3 loop is CASSMLREVGETQYF. CDR3 in DNA: TGTGCCAGTAGTATGTTGCGGGAGGTTGGGGAGACCCAGTACTTC.

For this clone: This same CDR3 is encoded by further DNA sequences in the sample. V gene TRBV5-1 combines with J gene TRBJ1-2; a possible D gene is TRBD1 (5 bases). The germline CDR1 and CDR2 sequences are SGHRS and YFSETQ. Trimming cost V 0 bases and J 2 bases, with 5 bases left between them. The CDR3 loop spans 13 amino acids. Here the CDR3 DNA reads TGCGCCAGCAGCTTGGGACAGAACTATGGCTACACCTTC. Protein product: CASSLGQNYGYTF.

The V call is TRBV6-6, the J call TRBJ1-1, with D maybe TRBD1 (6 bases). Trimming left V 7 bases short and J 9 bases short, with 15 bases between. CDR3 length: 12 amino acids. Per the germline V gene, CDR1 is MNHNY and CDR2 is SVGAGI (reference sequence). The CDR3 DNA reads TGTGCCAGCACCCCCACAGGGAATCAAGCTTTCTTT. This gives the protein CASTPTGNQAFF.

This chain connects TRBV9 to TRBJ2-2; 11 bases agree with TRBD2. Losses at the gene ends were 2 bases for V and 6 bases for J; bases not matched to a gene: 3. The CDR3 is 15 residues long. Per germline, CDR1 SGDLS and CDR2 YYNGEE. CDR3 DNA sequence: TGTGCCAGCAGCGTTAGCGGGGGGGCCGCCGGGGAGCTGTTTTTT. The encoded protein is CASSVSGGAAGELFF. Full variable domain (outside the CDR3, taken from reference TRBV9 and TRBJ2-2): DSGVTQTPKHLITATGQRVTLRCSPRSGDLSVYWYQQSLDQGLQFLIQYYNGEERAKGNILERFSAQQFPDLHSELNLSSLELGDSALYFCASSVSGGAAGELFFGEGSRLTVL.

The chain employs TRBV29-1 and TRBJ2-5, with 12 bases fitting TRBD2. The CDR3 runs to 14 residues. With 7 bases clipped from V and 3 bases from J, the junction kept 6 bases outside the gene matches. The V gene's germline CDR1 is SQVTM and CDR2 ANQGSEA. The DNA for the CDR3 is TGCAGCGCCCCCGGACTAGCGGGAAAAGAGACCCAGTACTTC. It encodes CSAPGLAGKETQYF.

This clone occurred once. V is TRBV5-1 and J is TRBJ2-2; D unresolved. Germline V gives CDR1 SGHRS, CDR2 YFSETQ. CDR3 length: 13 residues. V shed 7 bases and J shed 6 bases, with 13 bases lying between them. The CDR3 spells CASVENWPGELFF. CDR3 coding DNA: TGCGCCAGCGTGGAAAACTGGCCCGGGGAGCTGTTTTTT. Based on the CDR3 plus reference TRBV5-1 and TRBJ2-2, the full variable domain is KAGVTQTPRYLIKTRGQQVTLSCSPISGHRSVSWYQQTPGQGLQFLFEYFSETQRNKGNFPGRFSGRQFSNSRSEMNVSTLELGDSALYLCASVENWPGELFFGEGSRLTVL.

The gene calls are TRBV4-2 and TRBJ1-6; TRBD1 aligns across 7 bases. CDR1 LGHNA and CDR2 YNFKEQ come from the germline V gene. V trimming: 4 bases; J trimming: 10 bases; junction bases outside the gene matches: 13. CDR3 length equals 16 residues. CDR3 in amino acids: CASSRTAGTVGSPLHF. The CDR3 DNA follows: TGTGCCAGCAGCCGAACCGCCGGGACAGTAGGCTCACCCCTCCACTTT.

The chain employs TRBV15 and TRBJ2-1; 10 nucleotides match TRBD2. Losses at the gene ends were 3 bases for V and 5 bases for J; bases not matched to a gene: 7. The length of the CDR3 is 16 residues. Germline V gives CDR1 LNHNV, CDR2 YYDKDF (reference sequence). This CDR3 reads CATSRVRTSGNNEQFF. The CDR3 region has the DNA TGTGCCACCAGCAGGGTCCGGACTAGCGGAAACAATGAGCAGTTCTTC.

The genes are TRBV19 and TRBJ2-5; 8 positions agree with TRBD2. CDR1 and CDR2 (germline): LNHDA, SQIVND (reference sequence). The CDR3 loop spans 13 amino acids. V shed 3 bases, J shed 6 bases, and the junction held 3 bases outside the gene matches. The CDR3 coding sequence is TGTGCCAGTAGTATCGGGAGGGAGAAGACCCAGTACTTC. Its translation: CASSIGREKTQYF.

The chain joins TRBV18 to TRBJ1-2, with 9 bases matching TRBD1. Germline loops: CDR1 KGHSH, CDR2 LQKENI. Trimming removed 2 bases from V and 1 base from J; junction bases left unmatched: 5. The CDR3 runs to 16 residues. The CDR3 DNA reads TGTGCCAGCTCACCAGGACAGGGGTTAAGTAACTATGGCTACACCTTC. It yields the protein CASSPGQGLSNYGYTF.

The chain carries TRBV5-1 and TRBJ2-2; D is unclear. V was trimmed by 4 bases and J by 3 bases, leaving 7 bases between them. Germline loops: CDR1 SGHRS, CDR2 YFSETQ. The CDR3 contains 13 residues. CDR3 residues: CASSPTDTGELFF. CDR3 bases: TGCGCCAGCAGCCCTACCGACACCGGGGAGCTGTTTTTT.

This chain links TRBV7-9 with TRBJ1-2; a possible D gene is TRBD1 (5 bases). CDR3 length: 11 residues. The germline gives CDR1 SEHNR, CDR2 FQNEAQ (reference sequence). Trimming took off 7 bases at V and 7 bases at J, with 10 bases between the two ends. CDR3 amino acids: CASTRGVGYTF. Here the CDR3 DNA reads TGTGCCAGCACCCGGGGCGTTGGCTACACCTTC.

The DNA for the CDR3 is TGTGCCAGCAGTTTAAACATCGGGACAGCAAATTCACCCCTCCACTTT. Its protein is CASSLNIGTANSPLHF. This rearrangement joins TRBV27 to TRBJ1-6; 7 bases fit TRBD1. V shed 2 bases and J 7 bases; nucleotides not matched to a gene: 8. This CDR3 is 16 amino acids long. Germline assignment: CDR1 MNHEY and CDR2 SMNVEV (reference sequence).